Following are 20 T cell receptor beta chains from one sample sequenced in a study of T cells after yellow fever vaccination. TCRdb called the 5' RACE reads again in MiXCR, with one record for every CDR3 protein. The data hold over 300,000 distinct CDR3 sequences, with 4.1% observed a single time. Sample: PBMCs, taken 5 days after the yellow fever booster vaccination. Receptors were obtained from a man between 18 and 35 years old who received the YFV17D yellow fever vaccine.

This clonotype has more than one count but fewer than ten. The V call is TRBV5-1, the J call TRBJ2-3; D is uncertain. Trimming pared 0 bases from V and 2 bases from J, leaving 7 bases between. The CDR3 contains 14 residues. From germline, CDR1 is SGHRS and CDR2 YFSETQ. CDR3 protein: CASSLGQITDTQYF. The CDR3 DNA follows: TGCGCCAGCAGCTTGGGGCAAATCACAGATACGCAGTATTTT.

The V gene is TRBV4-3, the J gene TRBJ2-5, with D perhaps TRBD1 or TRBD2 (7 bases each). CDR3 length equals 18 residues. Per the germline V gene, CDR1 is LGHNA and CDR2 is YSLEER. V dropped 0 bases and J dropped 6 bases, with 23 bases sitting between them. The CDR3 DNA follows: TGCGCCAGCAGCCAAGATGTAACCAGGGGGGGGCTTATGAAGACCCAGTACTTC. It translates to CASSQDVTRGGLMKTQYF.

This sequence joins TRBV7-2 and TRBJ2-1; 8 nucleotides line up with TRBD1. V dropped 0 bases and J dropped 2; count of bases not matched to a gene: 9. The CDR3 extends over 18 amino acids. Looked up from germline, CDR1 is SGHTA and CDR2 is FQGNSA. CDR3 nucleotide sequence: TGTGCCAGCAGCTTAGCGGCCCACGGGGGACAGGCCTACAATGAGCAGTTCTTC. It encodes CASSLAAHGGQAYNEQFF.

This clonotype was detected ten times or more. J is TRBJ2-1 and V is TRBV24-1; a weak D match, TRBD1 (7 bases). Germline CDR1 KGHDR, CDR2 SFDVKD. This CDR3 region has 15 residues. Trimming removed 8 bases at V and 2 bases at J, with 15 bases between. Here the CDR3 reads CATTAGGRPYNEQFF. The DNA of the CDR3 is TGTGCCACCACGGCAGGGGGGCGGCCCTACAATGAGCAGTTCTTC.

This clonotype was counted ten times or more. The rearrangement joins TRBV27 to TRBJ2-7, with D maybe TRBD2 (5 bases). This CDR3 has 16 amino acids. Trimming took 1 base from V and 0 from J, leaving 13 bases between them. Germline CDR1 reads MNHEY; CDR2 reads SMNVEV (reference sequence). CDR3 loop: CASSLWASSSSYEQYF. The CDR3 coding sequence is TGTGCCAGCAGTTTATGGGCTAGCTCCAGCTCCTACGAGCAGTACTTC.

This clonotype was counted many times. The V and J genes are TRBV7-9 and TRBJ2-3, with D uncertain. CDR3 size: 13 residues. Trimming stripped 5 bases from V and 2 bases from J, with 8 bases between. Germline V gives CDR1 SEHNR, CDR2 FQNEAQ (reference sequence). The CDR3: CASSHLHTDTQYF. The CDR3 coding sequence is TGTGCCAGCAGCCACCTCCACACAGATACGCAGTATTTT.

At least ten counts were recorded for this clonotype. The chain is built from TRBV12-3 or TRBV12-4 and TRBJ2-7; a possible D gene is TRBD1 (5 bases). The CDR3 runs 13 residues. Trimming cost V 2 bases and J 3 bases, with 8 bases left between them. CDR3 coding DNA: TGTGCCAGCAGTTTATTGCAGGGCTACGAGCAGTACTTC. Protein: CASSLLQGYEQYF.

This rearrangement joins TRBV7-2 to TRBJ1-5; TRBD1 matches 7 bases. The CDR3 totals 15 residues. Germline V lookup: CDR1 SGHTA, CDR2 FQGNSA. With V trimmed by 8 bases and J by 4 bases, 11 bases remained unmatched. CDR3 DNA: TGTGCCAGCGCCGTTCGACAGGGAGGGAATCAGCCCCAGCATTTT. Translating it yields CASAVRQGGNQPQHF.

This clonotype was observed a handful of times. The chain has TRBV11-2 and TRBJ2-2; D is possibly TRBD1 or TRBD2 (5 bases each). This CDR3 has 13 amino acids. Trimming left V 5 bases short and J 5 bases short, with 9 bases between. Germline V gives CDR1 SGHAT, CDR2 FQNNGV. The CDR3 region has the DNA TGTGCCAGCAGCGAGGGGCTAACCGGGGAGCTGTTTTTT. Amino acid sequence: CASSEGLTGELFF.

This clonotype was counted a few times. The J gene is TRBJ1-5, the V gene TRBV7-2, with 7 bases fitting TRBD1. This CDR3 has 15 amino acids. Germline trimming cut 4 bases from V and 4 bases from J; bases unmatched to any gene: 7. The germline V gene encodes CDR1 SGHTA and CDR2 FQGNSA. CDR3 sequence: CASSWSTGENQPQHF. The CDR3 DNA reads TGTGCCAGCAGCTGGAGCACAGGGGAAAATCAGCCCCAGCATTTT.

The table lists this clonotype with many counts. The V gene is TRBV9, the J gene TRBJ2-5, with 7 bases identical to TRBD1. The length of the CDR3 is 14 residues. CDR1 and CDR2 (germline): SGDLS, YYNGEE. Trimming at V came to 2 bases and at J to 1 base, leaving 2 bases not matched to a gene. CDR3 bases: TGTGCCAGCAGCGTCACAGGGGCCCAAGAGACCCAGTACTTC. It encodes CASSVTGAQETQYF.

This clonotype was picked up a small number of times. V and J are TRBV7-6 and TRBJ2-1, with 14 bases identical to TRBD2. This CDR3 has 17 residues. Losses at the gene ends were 4 bases for V and 8 bases for J; bases not matched to a gene: 10. Germline V CDR1 and CDR2: SGHVS, FNYEAQ. The CDR3 here is CASSSGTSGGLGYEQFF. CDR3 sequence (DNA): TGTGCCAGCAGCTCAGGGACTAGCGGGGGCCTAGGTTATGAGCAGTTCTTC.

V is TRBV7-2 and J is TRBJ2-1; TRBD2 might be the D (6 bases). The CDR3 is 15 amino acids. Trimming pared 2 bases from V and 4 bases from J, leaving 12 bases between. Per germline, CDR1 SGHTA and CDR2 FQGNSA. The CDR3 DNA sequence: TGTGCCAGCAGCTTAACGGGCGGGATTTACAATGAGCAGTTCTTC. Translated, it gives CASSLTGGIYNEQFF.

This clonotype was observed at least ten times. The rearrangement joins TRBV20-1 to TRBJ2-3, with D possibly matching TRBD1 (6 bases). The V gene's germline CDR1 is DFQATT and CDR2 SNEGSKA (reference sequence). The CDR3 has 13 residues. The germline V and J ends were trimmed by 4 bases and 4 bases, with 12 bases remaining between them. The CDR3 DNA follows: TGCAGTGCTACGGGGCAGGGGCCAGATACGCAGTATTTT. This translates into CSATGQGPDTQYF.

This clonotype has more than one count but fewer than ten. The chain employs TRBV7-9 and TRBJ1-5; 7 bases match TRBD1. Germline CDR1 reads SEHNR; CDR2 reads FQNEAQ (reference sequence). V lost 3 bases to trimming and J lost 1 base; unmatched junction nucleotides: 3. This CDR3 has 15 residues. CDR3 sequence reads: CASSFDRESNQPQHF. CDR3 coding DNA: TGTGCCAGCAGCTTCGACAGGGAGAGCAATCAGCCCCAGCATTTT.

The chain uses TRBV5-1 and TRBJ2-1; D call uncertain. The CDR3 is made up of 13 amino acids. Germline values: CDR1 SGHRS, CDR2 YFSETQ. Trimming took 4 bases from V and 4 from J, leaving 9 bases between them. The CDR3 sequence is CASSGEGYNEQFF. The CDR3 bases are TGCGCCAGCAGCGGGGAAGGGTACAATGAGCAGTTCTTC.

At least ten counts were recorded for this clonotype. The chain couples TRBV7-2 to TRBJ2-3; D not certain. Germline CDR1 and CDR2: SGHTA and FQGNSA. This CDR3 is 13 amino acids long. V was cut by 2 bases and J by 2 bases, with 5 bases left in between. The CDR3 nucleotides read TGTGCCAGCAGCTTAACCCCCACAGATACGCAGTATTTT. Translated: CASSLTPTDTQYF.

This clonotype was recorded many times. This rearrangement joins TRBV20-1 to TRBJ2-1, with a weak D call TRBD2 (5 bases). The CDR3 sequence is 12 residues long. The germline V and J ends were trimmed by 2 bases and 8 bases, with 10 bases remaining between them. Germline V gene data show CDR1 as DFQATT and CDR2 as SNEGSKA (reference sequence). DNA for the CDR3: TGCAGTGCTAGACTAGCCTCCCATGAGCAGTTCTTC. It specifies CSARLASHEQFF.

The CDR3 loop reads CSARDKEGPYGYTF. The CDR3 nucleotides are TGCAGTGCTAGAGATAAGGAAGGGCCCTATGGCTACACCTTC. This rearrangement joins TRBV20-1 to TRBJ1-2; no reliable D call. V was trimmed by 0 bases and J by 4 bases, leaving 12 bases between them. CDR3 length: 14 residues. CDR1 is DFQATT and CDR2 is SNEGSKA in the germline V gene (reference sequence).

This clonotype was detected ten times or more. This rearrangement joins TRBV5-4 to TRBJ2-7, with TRBD1 as a possible D gene (7 bases). Between the trimmed V and J ends, which lost 4 bases and 3 bases, there was a span of 11 bases. CDR3 length equals 13 residues. Per germline, CDR1 SGHNT and CDR2 YYREEE (reference sequence). The CDR3 DNA sequence: TGTGCCAGCAGCGGGGGGACAGTCTACGAGCAGTACTTC. Its translation is CASSGGTVYEQYF.